What follows are 21 T cell receptor beta chains derived from one specimen sequenced in a study of Ad26.COV2.S vaccination and SARS-CoV-2 variants. The repertoire was sequenced with immunoSEQ multiplex PCR; TCRdb's copy has only in-frame clones and lacks some. The sample contains hundreds of thousands of clones, around 86% of which appear only once. Regarding treatment: approximately 18 received Ad26.COV2.S at low or high dose, single or two shots; about 5 received placebo; per-sample allocation not given. Collection of samples fell on day 63 after the first vaccine or placebo injection. The source material was peripheral blood, sampled in a trial of Ad26.COV2.S vaccine versus placebo. These receptors originate from a person aged 18 to 65 who received the Ad26.COV2.S COVID-19 vaccine or a placebo.

The V gene is TRBV9, the J gene TRBJ1-4, with D maybe TRBD1 (6 bases). The V and J ends lost 0 bases and 8 bases respectively, with 17 bases between them. Per germline, CDR1 SGDLS and CDR2 YYNGEE. CDR3 length equals 16 residues. The chain's CDR3 is CASSVDGSQGGEKLFF. The CDR3 DNA sequence: TGTGCCAGCAGCGTAGATGGTTCACAGGGAGGAGAAAAACTGTTTTTT.

The chain couples TRBV6-4 to TRBJ2-6; D possibly corresponds to TRBD2 (6 bases). CDR3 length: 18 residues. Trimming took 0 bases from V and 3 from J, leaving 15 bases between them. Germline values: CDR1 MRHNA, CDR2 SNTAGT. The CDR3, as DNA: TGTGCCAGCAGTGACTCGGGGGGTCGTGGTGGTGGGGCCAACGTCCTGACTTTC. This gives the protein CASSDSGGRGGGANVLTF.

The rearrangement joins TRBV7-9 to TRBJ1-4; D gene unclear. CDR3 length equals 14 residues. Looked up from germline, CDR1 is SEHNR and CDR2 is FQNEAQ (reference sequence). V lost 4 bases and J lost 3, with 9 bases in between. CDR3 sequence reads: CASSSIMANEKLFF. CDR3 nucleotide sequence: TGTGCCAGCAGCTCAATTATGGCTAATGAAAAACTGTTTTTT.

The gene calls are TRBV6-5 and TRBJ1-1; D not certain. Germline lookup yields CDR1 MNHEY and CDR2 SVGAGI. V lost 8 bases and J 6 bases, leaving 16 bases between the germline ends. This CDR3 has 13 residues. The CDR3 sequence is CASREPSDAEAFF. The CDR3 coding sequence is TGTGCCAGCCGCGAACCTTCTGACGCTGAAGCTTTCTTT.

This rearrangement joins TRBV7-2 to TRBJ1-2, with 7 bases lining up with TRBD1. Germline V CDR1 and CDR2: SGHTA, FQGNSA. V shed 5 bases and J 1 base; nucleotides not matched to a gene: 4. CDR3 length: 14 amino acids. The CDR3 here is CASSQGQNNYGYTF. The CDR3 bases are TGTGCCAGCAGCCAGGGACAGAATAACTATGGCTACACCTTC.

The chain joins TRBV19 to TRBJ1-6; tentatively, D is TRBD1 (5 bases). Germline V CDR1 and CDR2: LNHDA, SQIVND (reference sequence). The CDR3 runs 14 residues. V was shortened by 4 bases and J by 8 bases, with 12 bases between the two germline ends. CDR3 DNA sequence: TGTGCCAGTAGTAGCTCCGGAGGGGATTCACCCCTCCACTTT. Its translation is CASSSSGGDSPLHF.

The chain couples TRBV6-5 to TRBJ1-1; a weak D match, TRBD1 (6 bases). V was cut by 6 bases and J by 4 bases, with 12 bases left in between. The CDR3 has 13 amino acids. Germline lookup yields CDR1 MNHEY and CDR2 SVGAGI. The CDR3 here is CASRRTVVTEAFF. The CDR3 DNA reads TGTGCCAGCAGGAGGACAGTGGTCACTGAAGCTTTCTTT.

The gene calls are TRBV18 and TRBJ1-1; D is possibly TRBD1 (6 bases). V was trimmed by 4 bases and J by 4 bases, leaving 16 bases between them. The germline V gene has CDR1 KGHSH and CDR2 LQKENI. The CDR3 is made up of 15 amino acids. The CDR3 region has the DNA TGTGCCAGCTCACGGGCAGGGGATTGGAGCACTGAAGCTTTCTTT. Translating gives CASSRAGDWSTEAFF.

The chain has TRBV12-3 or TRBV12-4 and TRBJ1-1; D ambiguous. The CDR3 sequence is 13 residues long. V lost 6 bases and J 1 base, leaving 9 bases between the germline ends. CDR3 nucleotide sequence: TGTGCCAGCAGCCGTACACAGAACACTGAAGCTTTCTTT. As protein: CASSRTQNTEAFF.

This chain uses TRBV3-1 (or the pseudogene TRBV3-2) with TRBJ2-3, with 7 bases lining up with TRBD1. The CDR3 has 18 residues. The germline CDR1 and CDR2 sequences are LGHDT and YNNKEL (reference sequence). The junction had 13 bases not matched to a gene; V was cut back by 1 base and J by 3 bases. The CDR3 DNA is TGTGCCAGCAGCCAAGGCTCCGCATTGACAGGGAAGACAGATACGCAGTATTTT. Its protein product is CASSQGSALTGKTDTQYF.

The chain has TRBV5-5 and TRBJ1-5; D call uncertain. Trimming stripped 0 bases from V and 5 bases from J, with 12 bases between. Per germline, CDR1 SGHKS and CDR2 YYEKEE (reference sequence). The CDR3 has 15 amino acids. The CDR3 here is CASSLGPSGDQPQHF. In nucleotides, the CDR3 is TGTGCCAGCAGCTTGGGACCTTCGGGTGATCAGCCCCAGCATTTT. Together with reference TRBV5-5 and TRBJ1-5, the CDR3 gives the full variable domain: DAGVTQSPTHLIKTRGQQVTLRCSPISGHKSVSWYQQVLGQGPQFIFQYYEKEERGRGNFPDRFSARQFPNYSSELNVNALLLGDSALYLCASSLGPSGDQPQHFGDGTRLSIL.

The chain combines TRBV20-1 with TRBJ1-5, with D unclear. CDR3 length: 14 residues. Trimming left V 3 bases short and J 0 bases short, with 9 bases between. Germline V gene lookup returns CDR1 DFQATT and CDR2 SNEGSKA (reference sequence). The CDR3 protein is CSASSEYSNQPQHF. CDR3 coding DNA: TGCAGTGCTAGTTCCGAGTATAGCAATCAGCCCCAGCATTTT.

The CDR3 DNA follows: TGTGCCAGCAGTCCCGCATCGAGGGGGACTGCCGGGGAGCTGTTTTTT. Its protein product is CASSPASRGTAGELFF. The chain carries TRBV6-2 or TRBV6-3 and TRBJ2-2; D possibly matches TRBD1 or TRBD2 (6 bases each). Germline V gene data show CDR1 as MNHEY and CDR2 as SVGEGT. Trimming removed 5 bases at V and 6 bases at J, with 19 bases between. The CDR3 runs 16 residues.

This clone was counted once. The chain links TRBV6-2 or TRBV6-3 to TRBJ2-1, with 9 nucleotides matching TRBD2. Germline V CDR1 and CDR2: MNHEY, SVGEGT. The CDR3 consists of 14 residues. V dropped 5 bases and J dropped 8; count of bases not matched to a gene: 7. The CDR3 DNA sequence: TGTGCCAGCAGTAGGCGGGGGGGCGGCTATGAGCAGTTCTTC. This sequence encodes CASSRRGGGYEQFF.

The chain joins TRBV7-3 to TRBJ2-2; the match to TRBD1 covers 9 bases. The V gene end was trimmed by 5 bases and the J gene end by 4 bases; junction bases not matched to a gene: 8. Germline V gives CDR1 SGHTA, CDR2 FQGTGA. This CDR3 is built from 16 residues. This CDR3 reads CASSVYGTGTTGELFF. The CDR3 region has the DNA TGTGCCAGCAGCGTATATGGGACAGGGACCACCGGGGAGCTGTTTTTT.

The chain employs TRBV6-5 and TRBJ1-5; TRBD1 might be the D (5 bases). From germline, CDR1 is MNHEY and CDR2 SVGAGI. V lost 8 bases, J lost 3 bases, and 11 bases lay in between. The CDR3 spans 13 residues. In DNA, the CDR3 is TGTGCCAGCGGGGGGGGACCCAATCAGCCCCAGCATTTT. Its protein is CASGGGPNQPQHF.

The chain carries TRBV19 and TRBJ1-2; D is perhaps TRBD1 (6 bases). From germline, CDR1 is LNHDA and CDR2 SQIVND (reference sequence). The length of the CDR3 is 11 residues. V was shortened by 11 bases and J by 7 bases, with 14 bases between the two germline ends. Here the CDR3 reads CAGGTLGGYTF. CDR3 DNA sequence: TGTGCCGGAGGGACACTCGGTGGCTACACCTTC.

This chain uses TRBV5-5 with TRBJ2-1; D remains unclear. The CDR3 loop spans 14 amino acids. CDR1 SGHKS and CDR2 YYEKEE come from the germline V gene (reference sequence). Trimming took off 0 bases at V and 5 bases at J, with 9 bases between the two ends. The CDR3 DNA reads as TGTGCCAGCAGCTTGGTGGGCAGGAACAATGAGCAGTTCTTC. Translating gives CASSLVGRNNEQFF. The variable domain in full, with the rest retrieved from reference TRBV5-5 and TRBJ2-1, is DAGVTQSPTHLIKTRGQQVTLRCSPISGHKSVSWYQQVLGQGPQFIFQYYEKEERGRGNFPDRFSARQFPNYSSELNVNALLLGDSALYLCASSLVGRNNEQFFGPGTRLTVL.

The CDR3 nucleotides read TGTGCCAGCAGTTCAGAGGGGGAGACCCAGTACTTC. Translating it yields CASSSEGETQYF. This chain joins TRBV6-5 and TRBJ2-5; TRBD1 or TRBD2 may be the D gene (5 bases each). The CDR3 totals 12 residues. Germline V gene lookup returns CDR1 MNHEY and CDR2 SVGAGI. V was shortened by 4 bases and J by 5 bases, with 8 bases between the two germline ends.

The chain carries TRBV6-5 and TRBJ1-2, with 8 bases identical to TRBD1. There are 14 residues in the CDR3. The junction had 10 bases not matched to a gene; V was cut back by 8 bases and J by 5 bases. Germline CDR1 and CDR2: MNHEY and SVGAGI. Here the CDR3 reads CASGWGRGQYGYTF. CDR3 nucleotides: TGTGCCAGCGGTTGGGGCAGGGGGCAGTATGGCTACACCTTC.

The rearrangement links TRBV5-1 to TRBJ2-3, with no clear D. This CDR3 comprises 15 residues. With 6 bases removed from V and 1 base from J, the gap between germline ends came to 15 bases. Germline V gene lookup returns CDR1 SGHRS and CDR2 YFSETQ. CDR3 in DNA: TGCGCCAGCACCCTGAGATGGCAGGGCACAGATACGCAGTATTTT. Its protein is CASTLRWQGTDTQYF.